One sample yielded the 28 T cell receptor beta chains listed below, sequenced in a study of T cells in Graves' hyperthyroidism and ophthalmopathy. Amplification of TCR beta CDR3 regions used RNA as the template. The primer set for the first-round RT-PCR of the TCR CDR3 was HTBI. TCRdb analysed the multiplex PCR reads with MiXCR anew, one entry per CDR3 protein. The table includes more than 650,000 distinct CDR3 sequences, roughly 15% detected once. Input material: blood. Receptors originate from a woman aged 18-29 years with Graves' hyperthyroidism.

This clonotype was picked up many times. The chain employs TRBV29-1 and TRBJ2-1; 8 nucleotides align to TRBD1. CDR3 length equals 14 residues. V lost 8 bases and J lost 8; bases outside the gene matches: 14. From germline, CDR1 is SQVTM and CDR2 ANQGSEA. The DNA of the CDR3 is TGCAGCATACTCCACAGGGGGTTCTCTGATGAGCAGTTCTTC. It is translated as CSILHRGFSDEQFF.

Many counts were recorded for this clonotype. This rearrangement joins TRBV7-2 to TRBJ2-7, with 8 bases identical to TRBD1. J was trimmed by 6 bases and V by 5 bases; bases with no gene match: 21. CDR1 is SGHTA, CDR2 FQGNSA, per germline. The CDR3 spans 18 residues. The chain's CDR3 is CASSRRYRDRKGIGEQYF. The CDR3 bases are TGTGCCAGCAGCCGCAGGTACCGGGACAGGAAAGGGATTGGCGAGCAGTACTTC. The complete variable domain, with remaining parts taken from reference TRBV7-2 and TRBJ2-7, reads GAGVSQSPSNKVTEKGKDVELRCDPISGHTALYWYRQSLGQGLEFLIYFQGNSAPDKSGLPSDRFSAERTGGSVSTLTIQRTQQEDSAVYLCASSRRYRDRKGIGEQYFGPGTRLTVT.

This clonotype was detected many times. The J gene is TRBJ1-6, the V gene TRBV7-8, with D perhaps TRBD1 (5 bases). V lost 1 base and J 0 bases, leaving 19 bases between the germline ends. The germline gives CDR1 SGHVS, CDR2 FQNEAQ. The CDR3 length is 20 residues. For the CDR3, the DNA is TGTGCCAGCAGCTTAGACTCTCCGTCGGGGCGGATCTCCTATAATTCACCCCTCCACTTT. Translated, it gives CASSLDSPSGRISYNSPLHF.

In its sample, this clonotype was seen many times. V usage is TRBV20-1 and J usage is TRBJ1-2; D uncertain. The CDR3 has 11 amino acids. CDR1 DFQATT and CDR2 SNEGSKA come from the germline V gene (reference sequence). Trimming took 4 bases from V and 11 from J, leaving 14 bases between them. CDR3 in amino acids: CSATVVVRYTF. The CDR3 DNA sequence: TGCAGTGCTACTGTCGTTGTAAGATACACCTTC.

In its sample, this clonotype was seen many times. The chain carries TRBV13 and TRBJ2-1; 8 bases align to TRBD1. Per germline, CDR1 PRHDT and CDR2 FYEKMQ (reference sequence). The V and J ends lost 10 bases and 8 bases, in that order; junction bases with no gene match: 10. CDR3 length: 13 residues. In nucleotides, the CDR3 is TGTGCCACCGAGGGGACAGGCCGGCATGAGCAGTTCTTC. It translates to CATEGTGRHEQFF.

This clonotype turned up a few times. The chain has TRBV7-3 and TRBJ2-7, with D perhaps being TRBD1 or TRBD2 (5 bases each). Between the trimmed V and J ends, which lost 7 bases and 2 bases, there was a span of 18 bases. Germline V lookup: CDR1 SGHTA, CDR2 FQGTGA. The CDR3 totals 15 residues. Here the CDR3 reads CASTKPGTPTYEQYF. The CDR3 nucleotides are TGTGCCAGCACCAAGCCCGGGACCCCTACCTACGAGCAGTACTTC.

This clonotype was seen at least ten times. The chain is built from TRBV11-3 and TRBJ2-7; D is perhaps TRBD2 (6 bases). CDR1 is SGHNT and CDR2 is YENEEA in the germline V gene. CDR3 length: 15 amino acids. V shed 0 bases and J shed 4 bases, with 13 bases lying between them. For the CDR3, the DNA is TGTGCCAGCAGCTTAGACTTGGTGGGAGGATACGAGCAGTACTTC. This gives the protein CASSLDLVGGYEQYF.

There are a few counts of this clonotype. The chain links TRBV20-1 to TRBJ1-1, with a weak D call TRBD1 (5 bases). Looked up from germline, CDR1 is DFQATT and CDR2 is SNEGSKA (reference sequence). With 3 bases removed from V and 8 bases from J, the gap between germline ends came to 13 bases. The CDR3 contains 12 residues. CDR3: CSASGGASEAFF. The CDR3 DNA sequence: TGCAGTGCTAGTGGAGGGGCGAGCGAAGCTTTCTTT.

This clonotype turned up a few times. This sequence joins TRBV7-9 and TRBJ1-5; D is undetermined. This CDR3 has 13 residues. Germline CDR1 reads SEHNR; CDR2 reads FQNEAQ (reference sequence). Trimming left V 5 bases short and J 5 bases short, with 10 bases between. The CDR3 nucleotides read TGTGCCAGCAGCCTATCCTCGGATCAGCCCCAGCATTTT. Encoded protein: CASSLSSDQPQHF. Full variable domain (missing parts from reference TRBV7-9 and TRBJ1-5): DTGVSQNPRHKITKRGQNVTFRCDPISEHNRLYWYRQTLGQGPEFLTYFQNEAQLEKSRLLSDRFSAERPKGSFSTLEIQRTEQGDSAMYLCASSLSSDQPQHFGDGTRLSIL.

Concerning this clonotype itself: Because the CDR3 is missing its conserved closing phenylalanine or tryptophan, this is likely a read error. The chain is built from TRBV4-1 and TRBJ2-5; 8 nucleotides align to TRBD1. After removal of 4 bases from V and 4 bases from J, the junction contained 11 bases not matched to a gene. The germline V gene encodes CDR1 MGHRA and CDR2 YSYEKL. The CDR3 is made up of 16 amino acids. Written as DNA, the CDR3 is TGCGCCAGCAGCCCCTTAAATGGACAGGGCGGAGAGACCCAGTACTCC. Its protein product is CASSPLNGQGGETQYS.

This rearrangement joins TRBV6-1 to TRBJ2-7; 12 bases agree with TRBD2. Trimming at V came to 6 bases and at J to 5 bases, leaving 5 bases not matched to a gene. Germline CDR1 reads MNHNS; CDR2 reads SASEGT. The CDR3 has 14 amino acids. The CDR3 DNA reads as TGTGCCAGCAGCTGGACTAGCGGGAACCACGAGCAGTACTTC. Protein sequence: CASSWTSGNHEQYF.

This chain joins TRBV7-3 and TRBJ1-6; D is perhaps TRBD1 (5 bases). Germline V gives CDR1 SGHTA, CDR2 FQGTGA. The CDR3 is made up of 17 amino acids. Trimming removed 0 bases from V and 9 bases from J, with 18 bases in between. CDR3 bases: TGTGCCAGCAGCTTAACGTTACAGGTCGCTGGAGGTTCACCCCTCCACTTT. This sequence encodes CASSLTLQVAGGSPLHF.

The chain employs TRBV20-1 and TRBJ2-5, with D perhaps matching TRBD2 (6 bases). V dropped 1 base and J dropped 2 bases, with 17 bases sitting between them. The CDR3 has 16 amino acids. Per germline, CDR1 DFQATT and CDR2 SNEGSKA (reference sequence). In DNA, the CDR3 is TGCAGTGCTAGAGCTGGGTGGCTAGCGCGACAAGAGACCCAGTACTTC. It encodes CSARAGWLARQETQYF.

The chain carries TRBV2 and TRBJ2-5; 15 bases align to TRBD2. J gave up 7 bases and V 1 base, and 1 base lay outside the gene matches. Germline CDR1 reads SNHLY; CDR2 reads FYNNEI. The CDR3 contains 15 residues. The CDR3 DNA reads TGTGCCAGCAGTGAAGAGGGACTAGCGGGAGGGACCCAGTACTTC. Amino acid sequence: CASSEEGLAGGTQYF.

The table lists this clonotype with a count of one. The J gene is TRBJ2-7, the V gene TRBV20-1; a possible D gene is TRBD1 (5 bases). The germline V gene has CDR1 DFQATT and CDR2 SNEGSKA (reference sequence). There are 12 residues in the CDR3. V was cut by 6 bases and J by 4 bases, with 13 bases left in between. Written as DNA, the CDR3 is TGCAGTGCCATGGGGCGCTTTTACGAGCAGTACTTC. It encodes CSAMGRFYEQYF.

In this sample, this clonotype turned up many times. The CDR3 DNA sequence: TGTGCCAGCAGCTCCTCGACTAGACGCGGTGAGCAGTTCTTC. Translating it yields CASSSSTRRGEQFF. This chain connects TRBV28 to TRBJ2-1, with a possible D match to TRBD2 (6 bases). V dropped 6 bases and J dropped 9 bases, with 18 bases sitting between them. Germline assignment: CDR1 MDHEN and CDR2 SYDVKM. This CDR3 is built from 14 residues.

The sample holds many counts of this clonotype. The chain recombines TRBV7-9 with TRBJ1-1; D is uncertain. The CDR3 is 16 residues long. Germline V CDR1 and CDR2: SEHNR, FQNEAQ (reference sequence). V dropped 5 bases and J dropped 0 bases, with 16 bases sitting between them. The CDR3 nucleotides are TGTGCCAGCAGCCACGGGAAAGGTTCGTTGAACACTGAAGCTTTCTTT. This translates into CASSHGKGSLNTEAFF.

This clonotype was counted ten times or more. V usage is TRBV5-5 and J usage is TRBJ2-3; D may correspond to TRBD1 or TRBD2 (6 bases each). The CDR3 contains 14 residues. The germline V and J ends were trimmed by 2 bases and 2 bases, with 9 bases remaining between them. Germline loops: CDR1 SGHKS, CDR2 YYEKEE (reference sequence). CDR3 in amino acids: CASSFSGATDTQYF. In DNA form, the CDR3 reads TGTGCCAGCAGCTTCTCGGGGGCCACAGATACGCAGTATTTT.

This clonotype was seen a few times. The chain recombines TRBV11-2 with TRBJ2-7; either TRBD1 or TRBD2 may supply D (5 bases each). The CDR3 consists of 14 residues. Germline lookup yields CDR1 SGHAT and CDR2 FQNNGV. Trimming shortened V by 5 bases and J by 6 bases, and 17 bases separated the two germline ends. The CDR3, as DNA: TGTGCCAGCAGCCCAGTGCAGGGACGTGGCGAGCAGTACTTC. Protein product: CASSPVQGRGEQYF.

Concerning this clonotype: This may be a read error: a much more frequent sequence differs by one nucleotide. The chain combines TRBV6-1 with TRBJ1-1; D gene uncertain. Germline V gene sequence: CDR1 MNHNS, CDR2 SASEGT. The CDR3 is 15 amino acids. Written as DNA, the CDR3 is TGTGCCAGCTCAATGGAGGGAAACCCGAACACTGAAGCTCTCTTT. Protein: CASSMEGNPNTEALF.

This clonotype has a count of ten or more. The chain employs TRBV4-2 and TRBJ2-7; D ambiguous. Trimming left V 0 bases short and J 0 bases short, with 15 bases between. The CDR3 is made up of 17 amino acids. The germline V gene encodes CDR1 LGHNA and CDR2 YNFKEQ. CDR3: CASSQDHTRRSSYEQYF. CDR3 nucleotides: TGTGCCAGCAGCCAAGACCACACCAGGCGTAGCTCCTACGAGCAGTACTTC.

Regarding this clonotype: As the CDR3 is not closed by the conserved phenylalanine or tryptophan, this likely results from a read error. V gene TRBV27 combines with J gene TRBJ2-7; D unresolved. CDR3 length: 13 residues. From germline, CDR1 is MNHEY and CDR2 SMNVEV (reference sequence). Trimming took off 3 bases at V and 3 bases at J, with 9 bases between the two ends. This chain's CDR3 is CASSLGTYYEQYL. In DNA, the CDR3 is TGTGCCAGCAGTTTGGGAACCTACTACGAGCAGTACCTC.

This clonotype was seen ten or more times. The rearrangement links TRBV2 to TRBJ1-5; D is unresolved. Germline V gene sequence: CDR1 SNHLY, CDR2 FYNNEI. The CDR3 is 16 amino acids. V lost 4 bases and J lost 3, with 16 bases in between. As DNA, the CDR3 is TGTGCCAGCAGTGCAGCAGGTCATTCAGTCAATCAGCCCCAGCATTTT. This translates into CASSAAGHSVNQPQHF. Filled out from reference TRBV2 and TRBJ1-5, the complete variable domain reads EPEVTQTPSHQVTQMGQEVILRCVPISNHLYFYWYRQILGQKVEFLVSFYNNEISEKSEIFDDQFSVERPDGSNFTLKIRSTKLEDSAMYFCASSAAGHSVNQPQHFGDGTRLSIL.

This clonotype was observed a handful of times. The chain employs TRBV12-3 or TRBV12-4 and TRBJ1-1; D remains unclear. This CDR3 has 11 amino acids. V was cut by 3 bases and J by 8 bases, with 7 bases left in between. The chain's CDR3 is CASSFVREAFF. In DNA form, the CDR3 reads TGTGCCAGCAGTTTCGTGAGGGAAGCTTTCTTT.

This chain links TRBV11-2 with TRBJ2-3, with 15 bases lining up with TRBD2. The ends lost 4 bases at V and 1 base at J; junction bases unmatched: 3. The CDR3 length is 17 residues. Germline CDR1 is SGHAT and CDR2 is FQNNGV. CDR3 sequence reads: CASSYGLAGGGTDTQYF. The CDR3 DNA follows: TGTGCCAGCAGCTATGGACTAGCGGGAGGGGGCACAGATACGCAGTATTTT.

This clonotype was seen repeatedly, ten times or more. This chain joins TRBV5-1 and TRBJ1-2; D gene uncertain. Trimming cost V 3 bases and J 7 bases, with 19 bases left between them. This CDR3 is built from 15 residues. Germline CDR1 reads SGHRS; CDR2 reads YFSETQ. CDR3 DNA: TGCGCCAGCAGCTCGACCCTGGGATTGGCGATTGGCTACACCTTC. Translated, it gives CASSSTLGLAIGYTF.

V gene TRBV2 combines with J gene TRBJ2-6, with D possibly TRBD1 on 6 matching bases. CDR1 is SNHLY, CDR2 FYNNEI, per germline. Trimming pared 0 bases from V and 7 bases from J, leaving 13 bases between. This CDR3 has 16 residues. The DNA of the CDR3 is TGTGCCAGCAGTGAAGCGATCCAGGGGCCAGCCAACGTCCTGACTTTC. Amino acid sequence: CASSEAIQGPANVLTF. The variable domain in full, with the rest retrieved from reference TRBV2 and TRBJ2-6, is EPEVTQTPSHQVTQMGQEVILRCVPISNHLYFYWYRQILGQKVEFLVSFYNNEISEKSEIFDDQFSVERPDGSNFTLKIRSTKLEDSAMYFCASSEAIQGPANVLTFGAGSRLTVL.

This clonotype was recorded a few times. This could be a read error, since a much larger clone is one nucleotide away. This chain connects TRBV6-5 to TRBJ2-3, with TRBD1 as a possible D gene (5 bases). Germline CDR1 and CDR2: MNHEY and SVGAGI. The length of the CDR3 is 15 residues. CDR3 bases: TGTGCCAGCAGTTACTCGTTCCAGGACACAGGTACGCAGTATTTT. This gives the protein CASSYSFQDTGTQYF.